This T cell receptor beta chain originates from a study of regulatory T cells in long-lasting Graves disease. Arm-PCR of CDR3 regions with iRepertoire HTBI primers generated TCR beta libraries. TCRdb called the multiplex PCR reads again in MiXCR, with one record for every CDR3 protein. This sample has 680,000 or so distinct CDR3 sequences, with 15% to 20% found just once. This clonotype was observed a few times. Trimming took 5 bases from V and 2 from J; bases not matched to a gene: 8. Germline loops: CDR1 SQVTM, CDR2 ANQGSEA. The length of the CDR3 is 15 residues. Time point given: newly diagnosed GD, antithyroid drugs for less than 3 months. The TCR library was made from RNA extracted from PBMCs. This sample also appeared in a second study, on T cells in Graves' hyperthyroidism and ophthalmopathy.

The clonotype was recovered from a woman in her 30s with Graves disease. The chain has TRBV29-1 and TRBJ2-7; 11 bases map to TRBD2. Source: peripheral blood mononuclear cells (PBMCs), taken at new diagnosis, from a patient treated with antithyroid drugs. This CDR3 is CSVCLAGGTAYEQYF. CDR3 DNA: TGCAGCGTTTGTCTAGCGGGAGGTACGGCCTACGAGCAGTACTTC.